This T cell receptor (beta chain) was captured by sequencing in a study of Ad26.COV2.S vaccination and SARS-CoV-2 variants. Study summary: Ad26.COV2.S shots went into the muscle once or twice, 56 days apart. Overall study findings and caveats: Responses of T cells in total may have been underestimated by the TCR breadth and depth analyses. Non-spike TCR breadth was similar in vaccine and placebo recipients.

Worth noting for this clone: Its matching antigen is unknown.

Treatment defined: 15 to 20 received Ad26.COV2.S at low or high dose, single or two shots; roughly 5 received placebo; per-sample allocation not given. Sampling took place 63 days after the first vaccine or placebo injection. Cohort 1b enrolled adults aged 18-55 years in Boston. This CDR3 is built from 12 residues. Trimming removed 6 bases at V and 6 bases at J, with 12 bases between. In germline, CDR1 is SGHAT, CDR2 FQDESV (reference sequence). TCRdb's table, derived via immunoSEQ multiplex PCR, lists solely in-frame clones and lacks some. Of 400,000 to 500,000 clones listed, about 88% are singletons.

The sequence derives from a person aged 18-60 years who received the Ad26.COV2.S COVID-19 vaccine or a placebo. Sequences were derived from peripheral blood, sampled in a trial of Ad26.COV2.S vaccine versus placebo. The V and J genes are TRBV11-1 and TRBJ2-7, with a possible D match to TRBD1 (5 bases). The chain's CDR3 is CASSSWGGEQYV. CDR3 coding DNA: TGTGCCAGCAGTTCATGGGGCGGCGAGCAGTACGTC.